Following are 11 T cell receptor beta chains from one sample sequenced in a study of blood T cell repertoires in COVID-19. Assay used: immunoSEQ multiplex PCR; TCRdb lists only in-frame clones, some missing. Of about 120,000 clones listed, approximately 88% are singletons. Sequenced material: peripheral blood. These receptors were obtained from a man aged 45-65 years with acute or convalescent COVID-19.

The chain couples TRBV15 to TRBJ1-2, with 7 bases matching TRBD1. The CDR3 extends over 15 amino acids. The V segment lost 0 bases and the J segment 0 bases; nucleotides outside the gene matches: 1. Germline V lookup: CDR1 LNHNV, CDR2 YYDKDF (reference sequence). The CDR3 is CATSREGTANYGYTF. Here the CDR3 DNA reads TGTGCCACCAGCAGAGAGGGGACAGCTAACTATGGCTACACCTTC.

The rearrangement links TRBV10-3 to TRBJ2-2, with 15 bases lining up with TRBD2. In germline, CDR1 is ENHRY, CDR2 SYGVKD. There are 19 residues in the CDR3. Trimming took 2 bases from V and 1 from J; bases not matched to a gene: 5. The CDR3 sequence is CAISEPGLAGGLNTGELFF. Here the CDR3 DNA reads TGTGCCATCAGTGAGCCGGGACTAGCGGGGGGCTTGAACACCGGGGAGCTGTTTTTT.

The chain joins TRBV11-1 to TRBJ1-2; D gene unclear. V gave up 2 bases and J gave up 8 bases, with 15 bases separating them. This CDR3 has 14 residues. The germline V gene encodes CDR1 SGHAT and CDR2 FQDESV (reference sequence). CDR3: CASSLKAVTSGYTF. CDR3 nucleotide sequence: TGTGCCAGCAGCTTAAAAGCGGTAACTAGCGGCTACACCTTC.

CDR3 amino acids: CASSSRSNNIAGGIQYF. CDR3 DNA: TGCGCCAGCAGCTCACGATCCAATAACATAGCGGGGGGCATTCAGTACTTC. The chain is built from TRBV5-1 and TRBJ2-4; TRBD2 matches 10 bases. The CDR3 is 17 amino acids. Germline V gene sequence: CDR1 SGHRS, CDR2 YFSETQ. V was clipped by 3 bases and J by 9 bases; unmatched bases: 15.

The CDR3 region is CASSLGGPGNTEAFF. The CDR3 bases are TGTGCCAGCAGCTTGGGGGGCCCCGGGAACACTGAAGCTTTCTTT. The chain is built from TRBV5-4 and TRBJ1-1, with D maybe TRBD1 (5 bases). The germline gives CDR1 SGHNT, CDR2 YYREEE (reference sequence). This CDR3 is built from 15 residues. V lost 0 bases to trimming and J lost 1 base, with 10 bases between them.

This chain links TRBV4-1 with TRBJ1-1; the D is unclear. Trimming took 0 bases from V and 1 from J, leaving 6 bases between them. Looked up from germline, CDR1 is MGHRA and CDR2 is YSYEKL. The CDR3 has 14 amino acids. CDR3 DNA sequence: TGCGCCAGCAGCCAAGACGCAGGGAACACTGAAGCTTTCTTT. This sequence encodes CASSQDAGNTEAFF.

CDR3 region: CASSLTWSDTGELFF. The DNA of the CDR3 is TGTGCCAGCAGCTTGACGTGGAGCGACACCGGGGAGCTGTTTTTT. The chain is built from TRBV5-5 and TRBJ2-2; D is uncertain. V shed 1 base and J shed 3 bases, with 10 bases lying between them. The germline V gene encodes CDR1 SGHKS and CDR2 YYEKEE (reference sequence). This CDR3 contains 15 residues.

This sequence joins TRBV5-1 and TRBJ1-2; no definite D call. Per the germline V gene, CDR1 is SGHRS and CDR2 is YFSETQ. The CDR3 has 14 residues. The V gene lost 2 bases and the J gene lost 8 bases, with 16 bases spanning the gap. The CDR3 loop is CASSFGGPGSGYTF. CDR3 sequence (DNA): TGCGCCAGCAGCTTCGGAGGTCCTGGGTCGGGCTACACCTTC.

There are a few counts of this clone. The chain has TRBV5-6 and TRBJ2-4, with 15 bases identical to TRBD2. This CDR3 is 18 amino acids long. CDR1 is SGHDT and CDR2 is YYEEEE in the germline V gene. After removal of 2 bases from V and 7 bases from J, the junction contained 10 bases not matched to a gene. CDR3 DNA: TGTGCCAGCAGCTTACCCCCGGGACTAGCGGGGGGTAGTAACATTCAGTACTTC. It is translated as CASSLPPGLAGGSNIQYF.

The CDR3 DNA sequence: TGTGCCAGCAGCTTGGATCAAGGGGCGGGAGTCTATGGCTACACCTTC. Protein product: CASSLDQGAGVYGYTF. The chain is built from TRBV5-6 and TRBJ1-2, with D possibly TRBD1 on 5 matching bases. Looked up from germline, CDR1 is SGHDT and CDR2 is YYEEEE. The CDR3 contains 16 residues. The germline V and J ends were trimmed by 0 bases and 4 bases, with 16 bases remaining between them.

The V gene is TRBV6-6, the J gene TRBJ2-1; D gene unclear. CDR1 MNHNY and CDR2 SVGAGI come from the germline V gene (reference sequence). Trimming left V 6 bases short and J 1 base short, with 13 bases between. The CDR3 totals 15 residues. The CDR3: CASSRVTGSYNEQFF. CDR3 bases: TGTGCCAGCAGCCGCGTCACCGGTTCCTACAATGAGCAGTTCTTC.